The 14 T cell receptor beta chains reported below all come from one sample, sequenced in a study of shared clonotypes between healthy human individuals. Clones were sequenced by immunoSEQ multiplex PCR, and TCRdb holds only the in-frame ones, with some missing. This sample carries a few million clones, roughly 90% of them seen once, and the ten largest clones take roughly 0.34%. Sequencing input: naive CD4+ T cells from PBMCs. The subset is: CD45RA+ positively selected. These receptors all come from a man aged 18 to 29 in good health. Some clones in this sample may be carry-over from other donors' samples.

V is TRBV7-9 and J is TRBJ2-7; D call uncertain. Germline CDR1 is SEHNR and CDR2 is FQNEAQ (reference sequence). The CDR3 sequence is 14 residues long. Trimming stripped 1 base from V and 1 base from J, with 8 bases between. CDR3 DNA: TGTGCCAGCAGCTTAGAGGCACATTCCTACGAGCAGTACTTC. It specifies CASSLEAHSYEQYF.

The chain uses TRBV6-6 and TRBJ2-1, with TRBD2 matching 7 bases. Germline values: CDR1 MNHNY, CDR2 SVGAGI (reference sequence). The J segment lost 9 bases and the V segment lost 0 bases, leaving 11 bases of the junction unmatched. The CDR3 runs 16 residues. In DNA, the CDR3 is TGTGCCAGCAGTTACTCGTGGCGGGAGTTCTTAGGTGAGCAGTTCTTC. Its translation is CASSYSWREFLGEQFF.

V usage is TRBV7-3 and J usage is TRBJ2-7; the D gene is possibly TRBD1 (6 bases). The germline gives CDR1 SGHTA, CDR2 FQGTGA. Trimming took off 5 bases at V and 2 bases at J, with 16 bases between the two ends. The CDR3 contains 15 residues. The CDR3 DNA reads TGTGCCAGCAGCATGAGGACAGCGTCCGCCTACGAGCAGTACTTC. Protein sequence: CASSMRTASAYEQYF.

This rearrangement joins TRBV29-1 to TRBJ2-7; D uncertain. The CDR3 totals 13 residues. Looked up from germline, CDR1 is SQVTM and CDR2 is ANQGSEA. The V gene lost 4 bases and the J gene lost 0 bases, with 10 bases spanning the gap. This chain's CDR3 is CSVASLLSYEQYF. CDR3 DNA sequence: TGCAGCGTTGCGAGCCTACTCTCCTACGAGCAGTACTTC.

The genes are TRBV6-5 and TRBJ2-7, with a weak D call TRBD1 (6 bases). The CDR3 is 13 amino acids. V was clipped by 5 bases and J by 3 bases, with 11 bases between them. Germline V CDR1 and CDR2: MNHEY, SVGAGI. The CDR3: CASSKQDSYEQYF. CDR3 DNA: TGTGCCAGCAGTAAACAGGACAGCTACGAGCAGTACTTC.

The chain joins TRBV5-1 to TRBJ2-5; D perhaps matches TRBD1 (5 bases). This CDR3 has 14 residues. V dropped 4 bases and J dropped 0 bases, with 10 bases sitting between them. Per the germline V gene, CDR1 is SGHRS and CDR2 is YFSETQ. Here the CDR3 reads CASSLRQNQETQYF. The CDR3 nucleotides are TGCGCCAGCAGCCTGAGACAGAACCAAGAGACCCAGTACTTC.

A word on this clone: Other DNA sequences in the same sample also yield this CDR3. The chain recombines TRBV7-8 with TRBJ2-7; 8 bases align to TRBD1. After removal of 3 bases from V and 2 bases from J, the junction contained 3 bases not matched to a gene. Germline V lookup: CDR1 SGHVS, CDR2 FQNEAQ. The length of the CDR3 is 14 residues. The CDR3 loop reads CASSFRTGPYEQYF. Written as DNA, the CDR3 is TGTGCCAGCAGCTTCCGGACAGGGCCCTACGAGCAGTACTTC.

The rearrangement links TRBV2 to TRBJ2-2; 12 bases fit TRBD2. V lost 6 bases and J lost 7; bases outside the gene matches: 6. The V gene's germline CDR1 is SNHLY and CDR2 FYNNEI. The CDR3 is 15 amino acids. The chain's CDR3 is CASRGTSGLVGELFF. The CDR3 DNA follows: TGTGCCAGCAGGGGGACTAGCGGGTTAGTCGGGGAGCTGTTTTTT.

V and J are TRBV9 and TRBJ2-7; possibly TRBD1 for D (6 bases). CDR1 and CDR2 (germline): SGDLS, YYNGEE. V was trimmed by 3 bases and J by 4 bases, leaving 14 bases between them. The CDR3 is 14 amino acids. The CDR3 sequence: CASSATGLTYEQYF. DNA for the CDR3: TGTGCCAGCAGCGCTACAGGGCTTACTTACGAGCAGTACTTC. The whole variable domain, remainder taken from reference TRBV9 and TRBJ2-7, is DSGVTQTPKHLITATGQRVTLRCSPRSGDLSVYWYQQSLDQGLQFLIQYYNGEERAKGNILERFSAQQFPDLHSELNLSSLELGDSALYFCASSATGLTYEQYFGPGTRLTVT.

The rearrangement joins TRBV5-8 to TRBJ2-1; a weak D match, TRBD2 (6 bases). The germline V gene has CDR1 SGHTS and CDR2 YDEGEE. V dropped 4 bases and J dropped 4 bases, with 9 bases sitting between them. CDR3 length: 13 amino acids. DNA of the CDR3: TGTGCCAGCAGCGGGGGACTTTACAATGAGCAGTTCTTC. Translation gives CASSGGLYNEQFF.

The chain joins TRBV12-5 to TRBJ2-2; the match to TRBD2 covers 13 bases. V gave up 5 bases and J gave up 5 bases; unmatched junction bases: 11. There are 18 residues in the CDR3. From germline, CDR1 is LGHNT and CDR2 FRNRAP. The CDR3 loop is CASGHGGLAGVRTGELFF. The CDR3 coding sequence is TGTGCTAGTGGTCATGGAGGACTAGCGGGAGTGCGGACCGGGGAGCTGTTTTTT.

The chain uses TRBV7-2 and TRBJ1-1; no clear D gene. The germline CDR1 and CDR2 sequences are SGHTA and FQGNSA. The CDR3 contains 17 residues. The V end lost 1 base, the J end lost 6 bases, and 21 bases lay between the germline ends. The CDR3 reads CASSLVERRVSGAEAFF. The CDR3, as DNA: TGTGCCAGCAGCTTAGTAGAACGGCGGGTTTCAGGCGCTGAAGCTTTCTTT.

The chain joins TRBV6-1 to TRBJ1-2; D uncertain. CDR3 length: 13 residues. In germline, CDR1 is MNHNS, CDR2 SASEGT. With 5 bases removed from V and 4 bases from J, the gap between germline ends came to 11 bases. The CDR3 sequence is CASSPQDIYGYTF. CDR3 coding DNA: TGTGCCAGCAGTCCGCAGGATATCTATGGCTACACCTTC.

The rearrangement links TRBV21-1 to TRBJ2-1. TRBV21-1 is reported as a pseudogene. The CDR3 has 17 residues. CDR3: CASSMEDDPQPYNEQFF. CDR3 in DNA: TGTGCCAGCAGCATGGAAGATGACCCACAACCTTACAATGAGCAGTTCTTC.